The T cell receptor (beta chain) described here comes from a study of T-cell memory formation after mild COVID-19. Background on the study: Each donor largely had its own TCR clusters.

Germline CDR1 KGHDR, CDR2 SFDVKD. The CDR3 spans 15 residues. Trimming cost V 4 bases and J 5 bases; bases outside gene matches: 7. This clonotype was observed a handful of times. What it binds is unknown. Using constant-segment primers, 5'RACE produced TCR alpha and TCR beta cDNA libraries carrying sample barcodes and UMIs. TCRdb re-called the 5' RACE reads through MiXCR, storing one row per CDR3 protein. The sample lists fewer than 700,000 distinct CDR3 sequences, roughly 21% occurring once. Study results and limitations: CD4+ bias marked clones expanding day 15 to 37, unlike balanced contracting clones. Researchers could not confirm that second-wave clones peaking on day 37 targeted SARS-CoV-2.

Sequenced: PBMCs or a T cell subset sorted from them (not recorded which). The chain uses TRBV24-1 and TRBJ2-1, with 7 bases identical to TRBD1. The receptor comes from an adult woman who had mild COVID-19 (a few samples of this study predate the infection). Cell type and time point are not known. CDR3 nucleotides: TGTGCCACCAGTGACCAACCCGGGACAGACAATGAGCAGTTCTTC. Translating gives CATSDQPGTDNEQFF.